The clone carrying this TCR beta chain was seen once. Antigen: not known. The data are from a study of T cell repertoires in cytomegalovirus infection. Study in general: An indication of both CMV infection and matching HLA type came from public TCR beta signatures.

TCRdb re-called the reads with MiXCR, one entry per CDR3 protein. The data contain around 530,000 distinct CDR3 sequences, approximately 26% of them singletons. In germline, CDR1 is SQVTM, CDR2 ANQGSEA. Trimming took off 0 bases at V and 7 bases at J, with 9 bases between the two ends. CDR3 size: 12 residues. Overall study findings and caveats: The study found HLA-C-restricted CMV-specific TCR beta clonotypes dominating the ex vivo response. Summed frequency of public TCR beta families distinguished CMV carriers with the relevant HLA.

The rearrangement joins TRBV29-1 to TRBJ1-1; TRBD1 is a possible D gene (5 bases). What was sequenced was PBMCs. This clonotype was sampled from a human donor in good health (CMV status not recorded). Some clones in this sample may be carry-over from other donors' samples. The CDR3 here is CSVEEKGNEAFF. CDR3 coding DNA: TGCAGCGTTGAAGAAAAGGGGAATGAAGCTTTCTTT.